The 25 T cell receptor beta chains listed next were all sequenced from one sample in a study of beta chain features in type 1 diabetes. Their recognized antigens are unknown. As every portion of the isolated RNA was reverse transcribed, the sequencing read expressed TCRB transcripts. The data were produced by immunoSEQ multiplex PCR, yet TCRdb's version contains in-frame clones alone and is incomplete. The sample shows hundreds of thousands of clones, 13% of them seen only once. Broader study findings: Type 1 diabetes patients showed a moderate but significant shortening of TCRB CDR3s in all four CD4+ subsets.

Sequencing input: naive CD4+ T cells from blood. The source is a man in his late teens or twenties with type 1 diabetes.

CDR3 sequence (DNA): TGTGCCAGCAGTGACCGAGCCCTGGGCACTGAAGCTTTCTTT. The encoded protein is CASSDRALGTEAFF. The genes are TRBV28 and TRBJ1-1, with D hard to call. This CDR3 comprises 14 residues. The V gene's germline CDR1 is MDHEN and CDR2 SYDVKM. V was clipped by 5 bases and J by 4 bases, with 14 bases between them.

This clone was observed a few times. The chain uses TRBV5-1 and TRBJ2-3, with a tentative D call TRBD2 (5 bases). The CDR3 loop spans 14 amino acids. The ends were cut back, 5 bases at V and 4 bases at J, with 14 bases in the middle. The V gene's germline CDR1 is SGHRS and CDR2 YFSETQ. The CDR3, as DNA: TGCGCCAGCAGATCCACCGCGGGCGCAGATACGCAGTATTTT. Amino acids: CASRSTAGADTQYF.

This chain links TRBV20-1 with TRBJ1-1; D perhaps matches TRBD1 (5 bases). CDR1 is DFQATT, CDR2 SNEGSKA, per germline (reference sequence). The V gene lost 5 bases and the J gene lost 7 bases, with 11 bases spanning the gap. The CDR3 totals 11 residues. CDR3 coding DNA: TGCAGTGCTCTCTGGGGGGATGAAGCTTTCTTT. Translated, it gives CSALWGDEAFF.

This clone has just a few counts. The rearrangement links TRBV4-1 to TRBJ2-5; the D gene is possibly TRBD1 (5 bases). In germline, CDR1 is MGHRA, CDR2 YSYEKL. There are 15 residues in the CDR3. V lost 4 bases and J 4 bases, leaving 16 bases between the germline ends. The CDR3 sequence: CASSPQGDWGETQYF. For the CDR3, the DNA is TGCGCCAGCAGCCCGCAGGGTGATTGGGGAGAGACCCAGTACTTC.

This clone was seen a few times. The rearrangement links TRBV4-1 to TRBJ1-2; no clear D. CDR3 length equals 14 residues. The V gene lost 6 bases and the J gene lost 3 bases, with 14 bases spanning the gap. CDR1 and CDR2 (germline): MGHRA, YSYEKL. CDR3 sequence reads: CASRRSPVDYGYTF. CDR3 DNA sequence: TGCGCCAGCAGGCGGTCCCCAGTGGACTATGGCTACACCTTC.

This clone was found a few times. The J gene is TRBJ2-2, the V gene TRBV30, with 9 bases aligning to TRBD1. Looked up from germline, CDR1 is GTSNPN and CDR2 is SVGIG (reference sequence). V lost 4 bases to trimming and J lost 4 bases; unmatched junction nucleotides: 7. The CDR3 runs 15 residues. CDR3 amino acids: CAWTRQGGSTGELFF. The CDR3 DNA reads TGTGCCTGGACGAGACAGGGGGGTTCCACCGGGGAGCTGTTTTTT.

V usage is TRBV10-3 and J usage is TRBJ2-3; 11 bases line up with TRBD2. V gave up 5 bases and J gave up 2 bases; unmatched junction bases: 6. This CDR3 is built from 16 residues. CDR1 is ENHRY, CDR2 SYGVKD, per germline. The CDR3 region is CAISSGTSGFTDTQYF. For the CDR3, the DNA is TGTGCCATCAGTTCCGGGACTAGCGGCTTCACAGATACGCAGTATTTT.

This clone has just a few counts. The CDR3 region is CASSVGGATYNEQFF. CDR3 DNA sequence: TGTGCCAGCAGCGTAGGTGGGGCCACCTACAATGAGCAGTTCTTC. The chain employs TRBV9 and TRBJ2-1; D is perhaps TRBD1 (5 bases). The CDR3 extends over 15 amino acids. The ends were cut back, 0 bases at V and 2 bases at J, with 9 bases in the middle. Germline lookup yields CDR1 SGDLS and CDR2 YYNGEE.

Comments on this clone: One junction end does not reproduce the germline sequence, and a read error may be involved. The chain uses TRBV29-1 and TRBJ1-4; D gene ambiguous. Per germline, CDR1 SQVTM and CDR2 ANQGSEA. The CDR3 is 13 residues long. The chain's CDR3 is CSVEGPAPEKLFF. DNA for the CDR3: TGCAGCGTGGAAGGGCCCGCCCCAGAAAAACTGTTTTTT.

With respect to this clone: Other DNA sequences of this sample code for an identical CDR3. The chain joins TRBV6-6 to TRBJ1-5; D not resolved. The CDR3 spans 13 residues. Germline V gives CDR1 MNHNY, CDR2 SVGAGI (reference sequence). The V gene lost 7 bases and the J gene lost 4 bases, with 11 bases spanning the gap. CDR3 loop: CASTPSGNQPQHF. CDR3 DNA sequence: TGTGCCAGCACCCCCTCGGGGAATCAGCCCCAGCATTTT.

In DNA, the CDR3 is TGTGCCAGCAGCCGCTTCCGGGACGGACGATCAGATACGCAGTATTTT. Its protein is CASSRFRDGRSDTQYF. The rearrangement uses TRBV28 and TRBJ2-3; the D call may be TRBD1 or TRBD2 (5 bases each). In germline, CDR1 is MDHEN, CDR2 SYDVKM. The V and J ends lost 6 bases and 4 bases respectively, with 20 bases between them. The CDR3 extends over 16 amino acids.

The chain couples TRBV11-2 to TRBJ1-3; D gene unclear. Deletions cut 1 base from V and 7 bases from J, with 8 bases between. The CDR3 contains 13 residues. Germline lookup yields CDR1 SGHAT and CDR2 FQNNGV. Here the CDR3 DNA reads TGTGCCAGCAGCTTAGTGGCCCCGAACACCATATATTTT. This codes for CASSLVAPNTIYF. The full variable domain, rest sourced from reference TRBV11-2 and TRBJ1-3, is EAGVAQSPRYKIIEKRQSVAFWCNPISGHATLYWYQQILGQGPKLLIQFQNNGVVDDSQLPKDRFSAERLKGVDSTLKIQPAKLEDSAVYLCASSLVAPNTIYFGEGSWLTVV.

This clone was recorded a few times. This chain joins TRBV4-1 and TRBJ2-1; the D call may be TRBD1 or TRBD2 (5 bases each). V was shortened by 8 bases and J by 2 bases, with 22 bases between the two germline ends. The CDR3 spans 17 residues. Germline V gene data show CDR1 as MGHRA and CDR2 as YSYEKL. The CDR3 sequence: CASSSLTTGTAYNEQFF. CDR3 nucleotides: TGCGCCAGCTCCTCCCTGACCACCGGGACCGCCTACAATGAGCAGTTCTTC.

The table lists this clone with a few counts. This CDR3 is CASRPPGGYYGYTF. The CDR3 DNA reads TGTGCCAGCCGTCCACCCGGGGGGTACTATGGCTACACCTTC. The chain couples TRBV6-5 to TRBJ1-2; tentatively, D is TRBD1 (5 bases). Germline CDR1 MNHEY, CDR2 SVGAGI. The CDR3 totals 14 residues. V lost 8 bases to trimming and J lost 3 bases, with 16 bases between them.

The chain combines TRBV30 with TRBJ2-7; TRBD1 matches at 7 bases. V lost 0 bases, J lost 3 bases, and 5 bases stayed unmatched. This CDR3 spans 14 amino acids. Germline values: CDR1 GTSNPN, CDR2 SVGIG (reference sequence). CDR3 amino acids: CAWSVGQAIYEQYF. In DNA form, the CDR3 reads TGTGCCTGGAGTGTCGGACAGGCGATCTACGAGCAGTACTTC.

The V call is TRBV14, the J call TRBJ2-3, with D hard to call. Germline values: CDR1 SGHDN, CDR2 FVKESK. Between the trimmed V and J ends, which lost 4 bases and 0 bases, there was a span of 14 bases. The CDR3 consists of 16 residues. The CDR3 coding sequence is TGTGCCAGCAGCCCGCGAGGAGTGGGAAGCACAGATACGCAGTATTTT. This sequence encodes CASSPRGVGSTDTQYF. Variable domain in full (rest from reference TRBV14 and TRBJ2-3): EAGVTQFPSHSVIEKGQTVTLRCDPISGHDNLYWYRRVMGKEIKFLLHFVKESKQDESGMPNNRFLAERTGGTYSTLKVQPAELEDSGVYFCASSPRGVGSTDTQYFGPGTRLTVL.

The CDR3 nucleotides read TGTGCCAGCAGCCCCATGGGGCGTCCGGGAAGGGATGAGCAGTTCTTC. It codes for CASSPMGRPGRDEQFF. V is TRBV7-9 and J is TRBJ2-1; perhaps D is TRBD1 or TRBD2 (5 bases each). The ends were cut back, 5 bases at V and 8 bases at J, with 22 bases in the middle. Germline lookup yields CDR1 SEHNR and CDR2 FQNEAQ (reference sequence). The CDR3 has 16 residues.

About this clone itself: The sample carries other DNA sequences with the same CDR3. This sequence joins TRBV7-2 and TRBJ1-6; no clear D gene. Trimming removed 1 base at V and 9 bases at J, with 1 base between. The CDR3 loop spans 11 amino acids. CDR1 and CDR2 from the germline V gene are SGHTA and FQGNSA. The CDR3 loop reads CASSLGSPLHF. The CDR3 coding sequence is TGTGCCAGCAGCTTAGGTTCACCCCTCCACTTT.

The CDR3 is CASSFGLAGEAQYF. DNA for the CDR3: TGTGCCAGCAGCTTTGGACTAGCGGGGGAGGCCCAGTACTTC. The chain joins TRBV5-4 to TRBJ2-5, with TRBD2 matching 13 bases. V lost 2 bases, J lost 9 bases, and 4 bases stayed unmatched. The CDR3 is made up of 14 amino acids. Germline values: CDR1 SGHNT, CDR2 YYREEE (reference sequence).

The gene calls are TRBV5-6 and TRBJ1-6; D uncertain. The CDR3 length is 13 residues. V gave up 6 bases and J gave up 7 bases, with 11 bases separating them. Per the germline V gene, CDR1 is SGHDT and CDR2 is YYEEEE. CDR3 nucleotides: TGTGCCAGCAACCTGCCGGGGAATTCACCCCTCCACTTT. It yields the protein CASNLPGNSPLHF.

This clone was picked up a small number of times. The V and J genes are TRBV2 and TRBJ2-7; D is undetermined. The CDR3 runs 14 residues. Germline assignment: CDR1 SNHLY and CDR2 FYNNEI. Trimming shortened V by 1 base and J by 0 bases, and 7 bases separated the two germline ends. CDR3 bases: TGTGCCAGCAGTGAAGAGGCCTACTCCTACGAGCAGTACTTC. It specifies CASSEEAYSYEQYF.

CDR3: CASSADSHTSYEQYF. DNA of the CDR3: TGTGCCAGCAGCGCTGACTCACACACCTCCTACGAGCAGTACTTC. The J gene is TRBJ2-7, the V gene TRBV5-4; D unclear. Trimming took 4 bases from V and 0 from J, leaving 14 bases between them. Per the germline V gene, CDR1 is SGHNT and CDR2 is YYREEE (reference sequence). The CDR3 has 15 amino acids.

The chain has TRBV27 and TRBJ2-1, with a tentative D call TRBD2 (7 bases). This CDR3 is built from 16 residues. Germline CDR1 MNHEY, CDR2 SMNVEV (reference sequence). V was clipped by 0 bases and J by 6 bases, with 15 bases between them. In nucleotides, the CDR3 is TGTGCCAGCAGTTTATCGGGAGCGGGGACATCCAATGAGCAGTTCTTC. Translating it yields CASSLSGAGTSNEQFF.

The V gene is TRBV5-6, the J gene TRBJ2-1; D is ambiguous. Deletions cut 0 bases from V and 10 bases from J, with 5 bases between. This CDR3 comprises 11 residues. Germline values: CDR1 SGHDT, CDR2 YYEEEE. CDR3 residues: CASSLVAEQFF. CDR3 DNA sequence: TGTGCCAGCAGCTTGGTGGCGGAGCAGTTCTTC.

This clone was counted between two and nine times. The chain uses TRBV18 and TRBJ2-7, with unresolved D. Germline CDR1 KGHSH, CDR2 LQKENI. This CDR3 is built from 14 residues. V shed 5 bases and J shed 5 bases, with 16 bases lying between them. The CDR3 loop reads CASSMSSVIHEQYF. The CDR3 nucleotides are TGTGCCAGCTCAATGTCTTCAGTCATCCACGAGCAGTACTTC.